The T cell receptor (beta chain) under discussion was sequenced for a study of post-analysis software for immune sequencing data. Built from TCR beta cDNA, the libraries had unique molecular identifiers in them. Using its own MiXCR run on the PCR reads, TCRdb lists one record per CDR3 protein. The sample lists 800,000 to 950,000 distinct CDR3 sequences, around 53% occurring once. Study-level findings and limits: Strong co-clustering by F measure linked samples that shared a preparation batch. Those with multiple sclerosis, the patient group, showed significantly lower normalized Chao1 diversity than controls.

This clonotype occurred a few times. Its specificity is unknown. The specimen sequenced was blood. This receptor was identified in a girl aged 10-17 years with multiple sclerosis.

CDR3 protein: CSARDPSGTNYNEQFF. CDR3 in DNA: TGCAGTGCTAGAGATCCTAGCGGGACAAACTACAATGAGCAGTTCTTC. V gene TRBV20-1 combines with J gene TRBJ2-1; 9 bases fit TRBD2. CDR3 size: 16 residues. The germline gives CDR1 DFQATT, CDR2 SNEGSKA (reference sequence). The J segment lost 3 bases and the V segment lost 0 bases, leaving 6 bases of the junction unmatched.